This T cell receptor (beta chain) was sequenced in a study of blood T cells in healthy people across ages. It was with a sample-barcoded 5' primer and a J-beta primer mix that a second PCR of roughly 7 to 12 cycles was run. Via MiXCR, TCRdb re-called the 5' RACE reads, giving one row per CDR3 protein. The table records fewer than 1,200,000 distinct CDR3 sequences, about 25% of them present only once. Germline CDR1 reads LGHDT; CDR2 reads YNNKEL (reference sequence). J gave up 7 bases and V 6 bases, and 12 bases lay outside the gene matches. The CDR3 spans 15 residues. The table lists this clonotype with a few counts. The same data also went into a second study, on T cells of mothers and their children.

The TCR was taken from a girl aged 2-10 years in good health. The V and J genes are TRBV3-1 and TRBJ2-1; 7 bases agree with TRBD2. The sample comprised blood. The CDR3 reads CASSQMGAGRNEQFF. The CDR3 DNA sequence: TGTGCCAGCAGTCAGATGGGAGCGGGACGTAATGAGCAGTTCTTC.